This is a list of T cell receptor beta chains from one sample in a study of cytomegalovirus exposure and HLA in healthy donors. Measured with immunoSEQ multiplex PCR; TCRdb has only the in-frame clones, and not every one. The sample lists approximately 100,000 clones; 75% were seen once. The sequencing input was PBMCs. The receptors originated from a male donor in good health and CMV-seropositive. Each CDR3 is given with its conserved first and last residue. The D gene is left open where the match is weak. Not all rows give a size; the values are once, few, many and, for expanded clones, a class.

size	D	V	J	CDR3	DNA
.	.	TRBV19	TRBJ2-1	CASSIGERASYNEQFF	TGTGCCAGTAGTATAGGAGAGCGGGCCTCCTACAATGAGCAGTTCTTC
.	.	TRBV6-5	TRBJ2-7	CAVANPAPNYEQYF	TGTGCCGTAGCAAATCCGGCACCTAACTACGAGCAGTACTTC
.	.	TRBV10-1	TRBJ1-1	CASSDARRGAFF	TGCGCCAGCAGTGATGCGAGGAGAGGCGCTTTCTTT
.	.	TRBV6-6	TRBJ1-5	CASSQGKLPNQPQHF	TGTGCCAGCAGCCAGGGGAAGCTTCCCAATCAGCCCCAGCATTTT
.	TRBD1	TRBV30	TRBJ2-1	CAWSARGDRDDEQFF	TGTGCCTGGAGTGCGAGGGGGGACAGGGATGATGAGCAGTTCTTC
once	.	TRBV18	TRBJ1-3	CASSADSYSGNTIYF	TGTGCCAGCTCAGCCGACAGCTATTCTGGAAACACCATATATTTT
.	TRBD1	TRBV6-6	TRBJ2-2	CASDRDRDTGELFF	TGTGCCAGCGACAGGGATCGCGACACCGGGGAGCTGTTTTTT
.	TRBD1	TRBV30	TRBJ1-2	CAWRRDRVGGYTF	TGTGCCTGGAGGCGGGACAGGGTTGGAGGCTACACCTTC
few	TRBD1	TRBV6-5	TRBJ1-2	CASSSLDRQGSRGYTF	TGTGCCAGCAGTTCCCTAGACAGACAGGGATCTAGGGGCTACACCTTC
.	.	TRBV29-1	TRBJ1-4	CSVTGPTNEKLFF	TGCAGCGTGACGGGTCCAACTAATGAAAAACTGTTTTTT
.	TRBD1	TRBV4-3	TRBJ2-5	CASSLDRESETQYF	TGCGCCAGCAGCCTAGACAGGGAATCGGAGACCCAGTACTTC
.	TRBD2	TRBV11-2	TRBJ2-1	CASSPRTSGYSYNEQFF	TGTGCCAGCAGCCCGCGGACTAGCGGCTACTCCTACAATGAGCAGTTCTTC
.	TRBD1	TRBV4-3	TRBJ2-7	CASSQEWTGYYEQYF	TGCGCCAGCAGCCAAGAGTGGACAGGATACTACGAGCAGTACTTC
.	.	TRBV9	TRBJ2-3	CASSVATTDDTQYF	TGTGCCAGCAGCGTAGCTACGACAGATGATACGCAGTATTTT
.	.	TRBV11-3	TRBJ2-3	CASSPTSGTDTQYF	TGTGCCAGCAGCCCCACCTCGGGGACAGATACGCAGTATTTT